This T cell receptor beta chain was profiled in a study of blood T cell repertoires in COVID-19. Whole-study context: Acute and convalescent COVID-19 samples came from the United States, Italy and Spain.

Study processing details: Scientists estimated how many nucleated cells there were by amplifying reference gene primers. This table comes from immunoSEQ multiplex PCR, and its TCRdb copy is limited to in-frame clones, with some not included. V and J calls and clone size are given by that table; D and trimming were obtained from the DNA. The table shows roughly 410,000 clones, with around 91% occurring only once. Germline CDR1 SNHLY, CDR2 FYNNEI. This CDR3 region has 14 residues. Trimming pared 6 bases from V and 4 bases from J, leaving 13 bases between. This clone came up a few times. This receptor was obtained from a woman aged 40 to 50 with COVID-19, enrolled during active disease. The chain employs TRBV2 and TRBJ2-1; unclear D gene. Input material: peripheral blood. The CDR3: CASRVRLQYNEQFF. For the CDR3, the DNA is TGTGCCAGCAGGGTAAGGCTACAGTACAATGAGCAGTTCTTC. Full variable domain (rest looked up from reference TRBV2 and TRBJ2-1): EPEVTQTPSHQVTQMGQEVILRCVPISNHLYFYWYRQILGQKVEFLVSFYNNEISEKSEIFDDQFSVERPDGSNFTLKIRSTKLEDSAMYFCASRVRLQYNEQFFGPGTRLTVL.